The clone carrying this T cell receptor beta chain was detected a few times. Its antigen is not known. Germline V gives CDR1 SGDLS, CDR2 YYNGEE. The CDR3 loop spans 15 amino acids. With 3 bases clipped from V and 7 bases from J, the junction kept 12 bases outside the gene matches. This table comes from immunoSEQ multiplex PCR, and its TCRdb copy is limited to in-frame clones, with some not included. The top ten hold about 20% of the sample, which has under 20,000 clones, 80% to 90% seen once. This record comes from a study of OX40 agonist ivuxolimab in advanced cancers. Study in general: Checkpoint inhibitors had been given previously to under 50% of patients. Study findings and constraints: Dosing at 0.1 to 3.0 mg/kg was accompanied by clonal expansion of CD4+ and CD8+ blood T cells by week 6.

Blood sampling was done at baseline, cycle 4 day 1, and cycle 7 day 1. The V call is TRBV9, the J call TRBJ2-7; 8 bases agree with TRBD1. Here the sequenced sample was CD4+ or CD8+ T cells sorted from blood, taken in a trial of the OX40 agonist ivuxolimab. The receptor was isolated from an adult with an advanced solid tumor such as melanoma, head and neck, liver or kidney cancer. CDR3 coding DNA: TGTGCCAGCAGCGCGAGGGACAGGTTGTCCGGGGAGCAGTACTTC. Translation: CASSARDRLSGEQYF.